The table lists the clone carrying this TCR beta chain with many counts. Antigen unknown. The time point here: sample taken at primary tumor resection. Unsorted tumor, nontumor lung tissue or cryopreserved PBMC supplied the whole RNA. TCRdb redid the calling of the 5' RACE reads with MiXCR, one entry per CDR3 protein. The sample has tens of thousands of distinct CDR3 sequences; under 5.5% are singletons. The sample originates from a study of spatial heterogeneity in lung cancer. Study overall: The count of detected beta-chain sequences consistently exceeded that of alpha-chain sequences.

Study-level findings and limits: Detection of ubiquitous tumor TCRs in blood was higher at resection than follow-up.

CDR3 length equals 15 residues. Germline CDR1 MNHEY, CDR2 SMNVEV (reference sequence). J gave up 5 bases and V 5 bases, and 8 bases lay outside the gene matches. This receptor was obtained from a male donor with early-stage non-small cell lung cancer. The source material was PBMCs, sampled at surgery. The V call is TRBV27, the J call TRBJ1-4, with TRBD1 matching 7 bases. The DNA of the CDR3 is TGTGCCAGCAGTCAGCTGGGACAGCCAAATGAAAAACTGTTTTTT. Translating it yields CASSQLGQPNEKLFF.